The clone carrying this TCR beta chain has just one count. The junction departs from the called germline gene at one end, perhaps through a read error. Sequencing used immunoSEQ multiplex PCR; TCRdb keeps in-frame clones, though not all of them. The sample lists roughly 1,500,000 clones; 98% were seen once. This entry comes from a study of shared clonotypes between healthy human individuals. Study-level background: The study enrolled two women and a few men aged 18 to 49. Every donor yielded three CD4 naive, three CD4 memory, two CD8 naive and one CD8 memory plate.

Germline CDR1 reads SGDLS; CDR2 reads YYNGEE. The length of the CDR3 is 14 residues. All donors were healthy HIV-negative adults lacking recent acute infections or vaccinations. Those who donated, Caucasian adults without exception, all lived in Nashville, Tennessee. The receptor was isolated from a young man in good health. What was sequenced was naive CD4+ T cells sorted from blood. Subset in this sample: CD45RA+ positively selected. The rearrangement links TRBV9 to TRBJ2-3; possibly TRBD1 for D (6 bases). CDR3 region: CASSEGQTTDTQYF. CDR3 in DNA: TGTGCCAGCAGCGAAGGACAGACCACAGACACGCAGTATTTT.